This entry features one T cell receptor beta chain sequence. Its binding antigen is unknown. No much larger clonotype is one base removed from it; base qualities were not supplied. In the prospective study, participants were roughly 18 to 89 years old, resided in approximately 25 geographic areas of the United States, and were enrolled through a virtual design. To assign participants to cohorts, the prospective study relied on clinical history that participants themselves reported in a screening survey and a study questionnaire. In the prospective study, mobile phlebotomists collected whole blood, serum and a nasopharyngeal or oropharyngeal swab from each participant. Over a roughly 2-month period, participants in the prospective study had the option of providing additional blood draws and questionnaires. Before DNA extraction, blood samples from the prospective study were shipped at room temperature or frozen.

TCRbeta CDR3 regions were amplified from genomic DNA by means of the immunoSEQ Assay, a bias-controlled multiplex PCR. The paper's data handling went like this. Within the assay, amplification of reference gene primers was used to estimate how many nucleated cells each sample contained. To quantify the absolute abundance of each unique TCRbeta CDR3 rearrangement, sequence reads were collapsed and filtered. For each sample, productive Simpson clonality was calculated by taking the square root of Simpson's diversity index across productive rearrangements. TCRdb re-hosts the immuneACCESS table, in-frame sequences only. Its copies lack some clones; in the studies checked, an unresolved V gene accounts for under half of them, and the cause for the rest is not known. The V and J calls and clone size come from that table; D and trimming were worked out from the DNA. For this sample there are around 300,000 clones; 90% appear just once. The ten largest clonotypes hold around 4.4% of the sample.

The germline ends are 10 bases apart after V is trimmed by 0 bases and J by 2 bases. Inclusive of the bounding cysteine and phenylalanine, the CDR3 is 15 residues long. The DNA shown is the 45-base CDR3, in frame from base 1. CDR1 and CDR2, per the germline V gene, are SGHTS and YDEGEE. This entry comes from a study of blood T cell repertoires in COVID-19 (TCRdb year 2020). In terms of the full investigation: Samples from collaborators originated in the United States, Italy and Spain and spanned both the acute and convalescent phases of COVID-19. Where available, HLA class I and class II types were taken from metadata supplied by the sample provider and were not determined by assay-based typing. The prospective study material was composed of cDNA or gDNA derived from T cells, B-cell-depleted T cells, or PBMCs. The repertoires were made available in a free public database intended to serve as a resource for research on the immune response to SARS-CoV-2. Samples were obtained from the ongoing ImmuneRACE study (first 160 participants) and from over 1,000 subjects provided by 6 global collaborators. The sample metadata nearly always contained a de-identified subject ID, COVID-19 status, age in years and sex. Deeply sampled blood TCRbeta repertoires from subjects exposed to, actively infected with, or recovered from COVID-19 were included in the dataset.

Points the paper makes about the study in general: Clinical and demographic metadata were provided uncurated, with the amount varying by source and participant.

The rearrangement joined TRBV5-8 to TRBJ2-3, with TRBD2 tentatively as D gene (6 bases match). The specimen was PBMCs or T cells enriched from blood (not recorded which). The receptor was isolated from a woman aged 18-30 years with acute COVID-19. At the DNA level, the sequence is TGTGCCAGCAGCTTGGGGGGGGAGCTCACAGATACGCAGTATTTT. The translation is CASSLGGELTDTQYF.